These 21 T cell receptor beta chains were all obtained from the same sample, sequenced in a study of regulatory T cells in long-lasting Graves disease. Combining iRepertoire HTBI primers with Arm-PCR of CDR3 regions, the authors built TCR beta libraries. One entry per CDR3 protein results from TCRdb running MiXCR on the multiplex PCR reads. The data show roughly 420,000 distinct CDR3 sequences, roughly a sixth seen once. Time point noted: newly diagnosed GD, antithyroid drugs for less than 3 months. There was RNA extracted from PBMCs, and the TCR library was made from it. The sample was peripheral blood mononuclear cells (PBMCs), taken at new diagnosis, from a patient treated with antithyroid drugs. Every receptor here comes from a female donor with Graves disease.

This clonotype was counted many times. J is TRBJ2-5 and V is TRBV11-2; 7 positions match TRBD2. The CDR3 extends over 17 amino acids. V dropped 1 base and J dropped 4; count of bases not matched to a gene: 12. Per germline, CDR1 SGHAT and CDR2 FQNNGV. DNA for the CDR3: TGTGCCAGCAGCTTAGGTTCGGAGGGAGGGCCAGGAGAGACCCAGTACTTC. It encodes CASSLGSEGGPGETQYF. Looking up the rest from reference TRBV11-2 and TRBJ2-5 gives the full variable domain: EAGVAQSPRYKIIEKRQSVAFWCNPISGHATLYWYQQILGQGPKLLIQFQNNGVVDDSQLPKDRFSAERLKGVDSTLKIQPAKLEDSAVYLCASSLGSEGGPGETQYFGPGTRLLVL.

This clonotype has more than one count but fewer than ten. The V gene is TRBV28, the J gene TRBJ2-7; 7 nucleotides align to TRBD2. Per the germline V gene, CDR1 is MDHEN and CDR2 is SYDVKM. The J segment lost 0 bases and the V segment lost 0 bases, leaving 2 bases of the junction unmatched. This CDR3 has 15 residues. CDR3 coding DNA: TGTGCCAGCAGTTTATGGCCTAGCGGCTCCTACGAGCAGTACTTC. Protein product: CASSLWPSGSYEQYF.

DNA of the CDR3: TGTGCCAGCAGCTTACCGGGACAGGGGCATGATGAGCAGTTCTTC. Translated: CASSLPGQGHDEQFF. The chain links TRBV11-2 to TRBJ2-1; 10 bases fit TRBD1. The V and J ends lost 2 bases and 8 bases, in that order; junction bases with no gene match: 6. CDR1 is SGHAT and CDR2 is FQNNGV in the germline V gene. The CDR3 has 15 amino acids. Combining the CDR3 with reference TRBV11-2 and TRBJ2-1 gives the whole variable domain EAGVAQSPRYKIIEKRQSVAFWCNPISGHATLYWYQQILGQGPKLLIQFQNNGVVDDSQLPKDRFSAERLKGVDSTLKIQPAKLEDSAVYLCASSLPGQGHDEQFFGPGTRLTVL.

The table lists this clonotype with many counts. The chain has TRBV7-2 and TRBJ2-7, with 8 nucleotides matching TRBD1. The V gene's germline CDR1 is SGHTA and CDR2 FQGNSA. The J segment lost 3 bases and the V segment lost 5 bases, leaving 6 bases of the junction unmatched. The CDR3 has 14 amino acids. The CDR3: CASSTGTGNYEQYF. The CDR3 DNA follows: TGTGCCAGCAGCACTGGGACAGGAAACTACGAGCAGTACTTC.

The table lists this clonotype with many counts. The chain joins TRBV29-1 to TRBJ1-1; D gene uncertain. Germline CDR1 SQVTM, CDR2 ANQGSEA. The V and J ends lost 2 bases and 1 base respectively, with 11 bases between them. The CDR3 spans 14 residues. The CDR3 DNA is TGCAGCGTTGAACAGAGAGACAAGAACACTGAAGCTTTCTTT. Amino acids: CSVEQRDKNTEAFF.

This clonotype has a count of ten or more. The CDR3 bases are TGTGCCAGCAGCTTGGCCTTGCGGGAGGGTCAGCCCCAGCATTTT. Translated, it gives CASSLALREGQPQHF. The chain recombines TRBV5-5 with TRBJ1-5; D ambiguous. This CDR3 region has 15 residues. Trimming pared 0 bases from V and 6 bases from J, leaving 13 bases between. The germline gives CDR1 SGHKS, CDR2 YYEKEE (reference sequence).

The table lists this clonotype with many counts. The rearrangement joins TRBV12-3 or TRBV12-4 to TRBJ2-7, with D perhaps TRBD1 (6 bases). The ends were cut back, 3 bases at V and 3 bases at J, with 12 bases in the middle. The CDR3 totals 14 residues. The CDR3 region is CASSFGGAGYEQYF. The CDR3 DNA reads as TGTGCCAGCAGTTTTGGGGGCGCAGGCTACGAGCAGTACTTC.

The CDR3 loop is CASSYGGGGSYEQYF. The CDR3 bases are TGTGCCAGCAGTTACGGGGGGGGCGGGAGCTACGAGCAGTACTTC. V is TRBV6-5 and J is TRBJ2-7; a possible D gene is TRBD2 (7 bases). This CDR3 has 15 residues. CDR1 is MNHEY, CDR2 SVGAGI, per germline. The ends were cut back, 2 bases at V and 3 bases at J, with 14 bases in the middle.

The chain recombines TRBV29-1 with TRBJ1-1; tentatively, D is TRBD1 (5 bases). The CDR3 consists of 13 residues. Germline V gene sequence: CDR1 SQVTM, CDR2 ANQGSEA. V was trimmed by 7 bases and J by 1 base, leaving 13 bases between them. This chain's CDR3 is CSGLRGGNTEAFF. The DNA for the CDR3 is TGCAGCGGCCTTAGGGGAGGGAACACTGAAGCTTTCTTT.

This chain uses TRBV28 with TRBJ2-1; 14 nucleotides agree with TRBD2. Looked up from germline, CDR1 is MDHEN and CDR2 is SYDVKM. J gave up 7 bases and V 3 bases, and 8 bases lay outside the gene matches. This CDR3 region has 17 residues. The CDR3 region has the DNA TGTGCCAGCAGTTTTCAACTCGGGACTAGCGGGAGAAATGAGCAGTTCTTC. Translating gives CASSFQLGTSGRNEQFF.

This clonotype was counted many times. This chain connects TRBV6-2 or TRBV6-3 to TRBJ1-2; 12 bases are shared with TRBD1. The CDR3 length is 18 residues. The V and J ends lost 5 bases and 4 bases, in that order; junction bases with no gene match: 14. Germline V gives CDR1 MNHEY, CDR2 SVGEGT. CDR3 sequence reads: CASSKLLGGQGALYGYTF. CDR3 nucleotide sequence: TGTGCCAGCAGTAAATTATTGGGGGGACAGGGGGCCCTCTATGGCTACACCTTC.

The chain recombines TRBV7-9 with TRBJ2-1; D is unresolved. V lost 4 bases and J lost 5, with 21 bases in between. This CDR3 contains 17 residues. The V gene's germline CDR1 is SEHNR and CDR2 FQNEAQ (reference sequence). The CDR3 DNA sequence: TGTGCCAGCAGCTCGTCCTCGGTCCGGGTCCGAAACAATGAGCAGTTCTTC. Its protein is CASSSSSVRVRNNEQFF.

The chain joins TRBV5-1 to TRBJ2-7, with 12 nucleotides matching TRBD1. The germline CDR1 and CDR2 sequences are SGHRS and YFSETQ. The CDR3 totals 14 residues. With 3 bases clipped from V and 5 bases from J, the junction kept 3 bases outside the gene matches. CDR3 loop: CASSSGTGGDEQYF. Written as DNA, the CDR3 is TGCGCCAGCAGCTCCGGGACAGGGGGCGACGAGCAGTACTTC.

This clonotype was detected many times. This chain uses TRBV4-1 with TRBJ2-7, with D unclear. Between the trimmed V and J ends, which lost 0 bases and 3 bases, there was a span of 12 bases. This CDR3 is built from 15 residues. CDR1 is MGHRA, CDR2 YSYEKL, per germline. For the CDR3, the DNA is TGCGCCAGCAGCCAAGATCACGCTAGTTTCTACGAGCAGTACTTC. This translates into CASSQDHASFYEQYF.

This clonotype was counted at least ten times. The genes are TRBV20-1 and TRBJ2-7; D gene ambiguous. This CDR3 has 14 residues. V shed 0 bases and J shed 2 bases, with 11 bases lying between them. CDR1 and CDR2 from the germline V gene are DFQATT and SNEGSKA (reference sequence). This chain's CDR3 is CSARDYTSTYEQYF. In DNA, the CDR3 is TGCAGTGCTAGAGATTACACCAGTACCTACGAGCAGTACTTC.

The chain uses TRBV3-1 and TRBJ2-1; 10 nucleotides match TRBD1. Germline V CDR1 and CDR2: LGHDT, YNNKEL (reference sequence). CDR3 length equals 15 residues. V trimming: 4 bases; J trimming: 8 bases; junction bases outside the gene matches: 8. The DNA for the CDR3 is TGTGCCAGCAGCCCTGGGACAGGGGTTAGGGATGAGCAGTTCTTC. It yields the protein CASSPGTGVRDEQFF.

Ten or more counts support this clonotype. The chain employs TRBV7-2 and TRBJ2-1, with D maybe TRBD2 (6 bases). The V end was cut by 3 bases, the J end by 0 bases, with 15 bases between. The germline V gene encodes CDR1 SGHTA and CDR2 FQGNSA. The length of the CDR3 is 17 residues. The CDR3 spells CASSFRSGGSSYNEQFF. The CDR3 nucleotides read TGTGCCAGCAGCTTTAGGAGCGGAGGGAGCTCCTACAATGAGCAGTTCTTC.

This clonotype came up many times. The rearrangement joins TRBV2 to TRBJ2-5; D remains ambiguous. The CDR3 covers 14 residues. Trimming removed 2 bases at V and 4 bases at J, with 11 bases between. Germline assignment: CDR1 SNHLY and CDR2 FYNNEI. The chain's CDR3 is CASSEYGSGETQYF. The CDR3, as DNA: TGTGCCAGCAGTGAATACGGGTCTGGAGAGACCCAGTACTTC.

This clonotype was counted ten times or more. The chain has TRBV30 and TRBJ1-5, with a weak D call TRBD1 (6 bases). V dropped 3 bases and J dropped 4 bases, with 10 bases sitting between them. The CDR3 is made up of 13 amino acids. Germline CDR1 is GTSNPN and CDR2 is SVGIG (reference sequence). CDR3 coding DNA: TGTGCCTGGAGGGGAGGGGGAAATCAGCCCCAGCATTTT. Translating gives CAWRGGGNQPQHF.

This chain connects TRBV19 to TRBJ1-4; D gene uncertain. Germline V lookup: CDR1 LNHDA, CDR2 SQIVND (reference sequence). Trimming removed 6 bases at V and 0 bases at J, with 11 bases between. The CDR3 extends over 15 amino acids. Here the CDR3 DNA reads TGTGCCAGTAGCGATACGGGAGCAACTAATGAAAAACTGTTTTTT. Amino acids: CASSDTGATNEKLFF.

The chain carries TRBV4-1 and TRBJ2-3; no definite D call. The CDR3 totals 14 residues. Germline CDR1 is MGHRA and CDR2 is YSYEKL. V lost 0 bases to trimming and J lost 1 base, with 5 bases between them. CDR3 DNA: TGCGCCAGCAGCCAAGAGTTAGGCACAGATACGCAGTATTTT. This sequence encodes CASSQELGTDTQYF.